A selection of T cell receptor beta chains follows, all from one sample in a study of shared clonotypes between healthy human individuals. Sequencing was performed with immunoSEQ multiplex PCR; in TCRdb, only in-frame clones are kept and a portion is missing. The sample consists of more than 500,000 clones, about 95% of them appearing once. Material for sequencing was naive CD8+ T cells sorted from blood. The receptors here all came from a woman in her twenties or thirties in good health. Each CDR3 is given without its conserved first and last residue. A D gene is named only where the DNA matches it firmly.

V gene	J gene	D gene	CDR3 protein
TRBV9	TRBJ1-1	.	ASSVATTEAF
TRBV27	TRBJ2-5	.	ASSLYSGTQETQY
TRBV27	TRBJ2-7	TRBD2	ASSPGLAGAGEQY
TRBV19	TRBJ2-3	.	ASSGFQGLADTQY
TRBV7-9	TRBJ2-3	.	ASISGGTSTDTQY
TRBV4-1	.	.	ASSQVDQNEQY
TRBV6-1	TRBJ2-1	TRBD2	ASSRGGSYNEQF
TRBV7-9	TRBJ1-1	.	ASSHEAF
TRBV9	TRBJ2-3	.	ASSVMGSTDTQY
TRBV19	TRBJ2-7	.	ASSPSPSPYYEQY
TRBV11-2	TRBJ1-4	.	ASSFRTAGEKLF
TRBV6-5	TRBJ2-5	.	ASSYGPAYQETQY
TRBV27	TRBJ2-3	TRBD2	ASSFTSGSGDTQY
TRBV9	TRBJ2-1	.	ASSVQGNEQF
TRBV19	.	TRBD2	ASSDGRAYEQY